The 15 T cell receptor beta chains listed next were all sequenced from one sample in a study of T-cell memory formation after mild COVID-19. TCRdb re-called the 5' RACE reads through MiXCR, storing one row per CDR3 protein. The table has approximately 250,000 distinct CDR3 sequences, roughly 14% seen once. Sequenced sample: PBMCs or a T cell subset sorted from them (not recorded which). Receptors were obtained from an adult woman who had mild COVID-19 (a few samples of this study predate the infection). Cell type and time point are not known.

V gene TRBV7-2 combines with J gene TRBJ2-3, with unresolved D. The CDR3 is 14 amino acids. Trimming took 0 bases from V and 2 from J, leaving 6 bases between them. The germline V gene encodes CDR1 SGHTA and CDR2 FQGNSA. CDR3 region: CASSLAWDTDTQYF. The CDR3 DNA follows: TGTGCCAGCAGCTTAGCGTGGGACACAGATACGCAGTATTTT.

This clonotype has ten or more counts. The V call is TRBV5-1, the J call TRBJ2-3; D perhaps matches TRBD1 (6 bases). The CDR3 is 16 residues long. V dropped 1 base and J dropped 2 bases, with 14 bases sitting between them. In germline, CDR1 is SGHRS, CDR2 YFSETQ. CDR3 sequence reads: CASSLSLRGNTDTQYF. CDR3 DNA sequence: TGCGCCAGCAGCTTGAGTCTGAGGGGGAACACAGATACGCAGTATTTT.

This clonotype was detected only a few times. The V and J genes are TRBV4-3 and TRBJ2-7; a weak D match, TRBD2 (5 bases). The CDR3 runs 16 residues. The germline V gene has CDR1 LGHNA and CDR2 YSLEER. The V end lost 4 bases, the J end lost 0 bases, and 16 bases lay between the germline ends. As DNA, the CDR3 is TGCGCCAGCAGCCCCCGGACTCAATTGAGCTCCTACGAGCAGTACTTC. Translated: CASSPRTQLSSYEQYF.

Ten or more counts support this clonotype. This rearrangement joins TRBV2 to TRBJ2-7; a possible D gene is TRBD2 (5 bases). Trimming stripped 5 bases from V and 0 bases from J, with 14 bases between. The CDR3 sequence is 15 residues long. Looked up from germline, CDR1 is SNHLY and CDR2 is FYNNEI. CDR3 region: CASSYRGRSSYEQYF. The CDR3 coding sequence is TGTGCCAGCAGTTATCGGGGTCGAAGCTCCTACGAGCAGTACTTC.

The V and J genes are TRBV20-1 and TRBJ2-3; D call uncertain. V was trimmed by 5 bases and J by 1 base, leaving 13 bases between them. The CDR3 is 14 residues long. Germline CDR1 reads DFQATT; CDR2 reads SNEGSKA (reference sequence). The CDR3 reads CSASGIAGTDTQYF. DNA of the CDR3: TGCAGTGCTTCTGGGATTGCTGGCACAGATACGCAGTATTTT.

This clonotype was found a few times. V and J are TRBV5-1 and TRBJ1-3; 7 bases fit TRBD1. The CDR3 length is 16 residues. V shed 0 bases, J shed 0 bases, and the junction held 3 bases outside the gene matches. Germline V lookup: CDR1 SGHRS, CDR2 YFSETQ. The CDR3 spells CASSLVDRLSGNTIYF. The CDR3 nucleotides are TGCGCCAGCAGCTTGGTGGACAGGCTCTCTGGAAACACCATATATTTT.

This clonotype was detected a few times. The rearrangement links TRBV19 to TRBJ2-3; D possibly corresponds to TRBD2 (6 bases). Trimming took off 4 bases at V and 0 bases at J, with 17 bases between the two ends. The CDR3 is 17 amino acids. Germline V gives CDR1 LNHDA, CDR2 SQIVND (reference sequence). CDR3 sequence reads: CASSTTTLARSTDTQYF. The CDR3 DNA reads as TGTGCCAGTAGTACCACGACCCTAGCGCGTAGCACAGATACGCAGTATTTT.

The chain employs TRBV5-1 and TRBJ2-3; 11 bases fit TRBD2. Germline CDR1 SGHRS, CDR2 YFSETQ. With V trimmed by 5 bases and J by 3 bases, 2 bases remained unmatched. This CDR3 spans 14 amino acids. CDR3 residues: CASRGTSGTDTQYF. DNA for the CDR3: TGCGCCAGCAGAGGGACTAGCGGAACAGATACGCAGTATTTT.

The chain carries TRBV5-1 and TRBJ2-7, with D possibly being TRBD2 (5 bases). This CDR3 is 14 amino acids long. The V gene's germline CDR1 is SGHRS and CDR2 YFSETQ. V lost 2 bases and J lost 7, with 16 bases in between. CDR3 DNA: TGCGCCAGCAGCTTCCCAGCCCCGACGGGAGAGCAGTACTTC. The encoded protein is CASSFPAPTGEQYF.

This chain links TRBV30 with TRBJ2-1; perhaps TRBD2 as D (6 bases). The germline V gene has CDR1 GTSNPN and CDR2 SVGIG (reference sequence). CDR3 size: 15 residues. V lost 4 bases, J lost 8 bases, and 21 bases lay in between. The CDR3 protein is CAWTHTGLLQDEQFF. The DNA for the CDR3 is TGTGCCTGGACGCATACGGGACTCCTTCAGGATGAGCAGTTCTTC.

This chain uses TRBV25-1 with TRBJ2-1, with D perhaps TRBD1 (6 bases). The CDR3 sequence is 12 residues long. Germline V lookup: CDR1 MGHDK, CDR2 SYGVNS. V was clipped by 7 bases and J by 9 bases, with 13 bases between them. The CDR3 reads CASTTLGGEQFF. The CDR3 DNA is TGTGCCAGCACTACCTTAGGGGGTGAGCAGTTCTTC. Full variable domain (missing parts from reference TRBV25-1 and TRBJ2-1): EADIYQTPRYLVIGTGKKITLECSQTMGHDKMYWYQQDPGMELHLIHYSYGVNSTEKGDLSSESTVSRIRTEHFPLTLESARPSHTSQYLCASTTLGGEQFFGPGTRLTVL.

The chain links TRBV20-1 to TRBJ2-7; 13 positions agree with TRBD2. The length of the CDR3 is 18 residues. J gave up 7 bases and V 6 bases, and 21 bases lay outside the gene matches. CDR1 and CDR2 from the germline V gene are DFQATT and SNEGSKA (reference sequence). The CDR3 is CSAYLGLAGVGGLWEQYF. DNA of the CDR3: TGCAGTGCATATCTCGGACTAGCGGGAGTTGGTGGTTTGTGGGAGCAGTACTTC.

This clonotype was seen only a few times. This chain uses TRBV12-3 or TRBV12-4 with TRBJ1-2, with TRBD1 identical over 7 bases. The CDR3 contains 13 residues. V lost 7 bases to trimming and J lost 3 bases; unmatched junction nucleotides: 5. CDR3 bases: TGTGCCAGCATTCAGGGGGGCGACTATGGCTACACCTTC. It codes for CASIQGGDYGYTF.

The chain couples TRBV7-3 to TRBJ2-7, with a possible D match to TRBD1 (5 bases). CDR3 size: 14 residues. Germline V gives CDR1 SGHTA, CDR2 FQGTGA. Trimming took 5 bases from V and 7 from J, leaving 18 bases between them. CDR3: CASSQGGMSQEQYF. In DNA form, the CDR3 reads TGTGCCAGCAGCCAGGGTGGGATGTCTCAGGAGCAGTACTTC.

The V call is TRBV6-2 or TRBV6-3, the J call TRBJ2-5; 10 bases agree with TRBD1. The CDR3 is made up of 17 amino acids. J gave up 2 bases and V 2 bases, and 8 bases lay outside the gene matches. CDR1 is MNHEY and CDR2 is SVGEGT in the germline V gene. Here the CDR3 DNA reads TGTGCCAGCAGTTACGGGGGACAGGGGATGGGGCAAGAGACCCAGTACTTC. Its translation: CASSYGGQGMGQETQYF.